This TCR beta chain was captured in a study of cytomegalovirus exposure and HLA in healthy donors. Study-wide findings and caveats: Most of the TCR beta V segments (in an earlier analysis) were productive either about 87% or about 30% of the time. Reports credit the classifier with highly specific, highly sensitive diagnosis of cytomegalovirus status. Confirmation was obtained in vitro that a few CMV-associated chains are specific for CMV antigens.

PCR involved 60 Vbeta and 13 Jbeta primers. The assay was immunoSEQ multiplex PCR, and TCRdb's table has in-frame clones only and misses some. Of about 120,000 clones listed, over 65% are singletons. This clone was counted a few times. The antigen is unknown. Sequencing used PBMCs. The sequence was collected from a female donor in good health and CMV-seronegative.

The CDR3 DNA follows: TGTGCCAGCATGACAGGGGCGATAGGGAACACTGAAGCTTTCTTT. As protein: CASMTGAIGNTEAFF. The rearrangement joins TRBV19 to TRBJ1-1; 8 bases are a match to TRBD1. The length of the CDR3 is 15 residues. Germline CDR1 reads LNHDA; CDR2 reads SQIVND (reference sequence). The ends lost 9 bases at V and 1 base at J; junction bases unmatched: 10.